The clone carrying this T cell receptor (beta chain) was observed a handful of times. Its specificity is not known. The data originate from a study of identical twins. General study results and limits: Out-of-frame beta sequences exhibited a weaker degree of excess twin sharing.

V lost 1 base to trimming and J lost 0 bases, with 13 bases between them. The CDR3 runs 17 residues. The germline V gene encodes CDR1 MNHEY and CDR2 SMNVEV (reference sequence). TCRdb reprocessed the 5' RACE reads via MiXCR and lists one record per CDR3 protein. The table includes 200,000 to 250,000 distinct CDR3 sequences, 6% to 8.5% detected once. A further study also used this sample, focusing on yellow fever vaccine responses in identical twins.

This chain links TRBV27 with TRBJ1-5; D call uncertain. The specimen sequenced was CD8+ T cells sorted from blood. The clonotype originates from a woman aged 18-30 years in good health. CDR3: CASSLYSADASNQPQHF. Written as DNA, the CDR3 is TGTGCCAGCAGTTTATATTCGGCGGATGCTAGCAATCAGCCCCAGCATTTT.